In its sample, the clone carrying this T cell receptor (beta chain) was seen a few times. This specimen comes from a study of blood T cell repertoires in COVID-19. Germline assignment: CDR1 SGHKS and CDR2 YYEKEE (reference sequence). The CDR3 has 18 amino acids. The V segment lost 0 bases and the J segment 2 bases; nucleotides outside the gene matches: 8. Sequenced by immunoSEQ multiplex PCR; TCRdb stores in-frame clones only, minus some. This table has around 270,000 clones, 88% appearing once. The specimen sequenced was PBMCs or T cells enriched from blood (not recorded which). The V and J genes are TRBV5-5 and TRBJ2-2; 9 nucleotides match TRBD1. The clonotype originates from a woman aged 35 to 49 who had been exposed to COVID-19. For the CDR3, the DNA is TGTGCCAGCAGCTTGGCCCCCGGACAGGGGATCAACACCGGGGAGCTGTTTTTT. This translates into CASSLAPGQGINTGELFF.